The rows below give T cell receptor beta chains drawn from one sample of a study of shared clonotypes between healthy human individuals. Sequenced by immunoSEQ multiplex PCR; TCRdb stores in-frame clones only, minus some. The top ten hold more than 0.45% of the sample, which has over 850,000 clones, 75% to 80% seen once. The source material was memory CD4+ T cells from PBMCs. These receptors were taken from a man aged 18 to 30 in good health. Some clones in this sample may be carry-over from other donors' samples. Both conserved end residues are part of each CDR3. The order of the fields is CDR3 DNA, CDR3 protein, V gene, clone size, D gene, J gene. A D gene is named only where the DNA matches it firmly. Where a row states a size, it is once, few, many or the class of an expanded clone; other rows omit it.

cdr3_nt: TGCAGCGTGGGACAGGGTATGGGGGAGCAGTACTTC; cdr3_aa: CSVGQGMGEQYF; v_call: TRBV29-1; clone_size: NA; d_call: TRBD1; j_call: TRBJ2-7
cdr3_nt: TGTGCCAGCAGTCCTGGAGAGACCCAGTACTTC; cdr3_aa: CASSPGETQYF; v_call: TRBV6-6; clone_size: NA; d_call: NA; j_call: TRBJ2-5
cdr3_nt: TGTGCCAGCAGGGGCTGGACAGGGGCCCGGGGGGAAAAACTGTTTTTT; cdr3_aa: CASRGWTGARGEKLFF; v_call: TRBV27; clone_size: NA; d_call: TRBD1; j_call: TRBJ1-4
cdr3_nt: TGTGCCAGCAGCGTATCAGGGGCAAACCAGCCCCAGCATTTT; cdr3_aa: CASSVSGANQPQHF; v_call: TRBV9; clone_size: few; d_call: NA; j_call: TRBJ1-5
cdr3_nt: TGTGCCAGCAGTTCCCCTGCCGCCGGACCAAATGAGCAGTTCTTC; cdr3_aa: CASSSPAAGPNEQFF; v_call: TRBV28; clone_size: NA; d_call: NA; j_call: TRBJ2-1
cdr3_nt: TGTGCCAGCAGTCCTTTAGGTGGGAGTGAAGAGACCCAGTACTTC; cdr3_aa: CASSPLGGSEETQYF; v_call: TRBV5-8; clone_size: few; d_call: NA; j_call: TRBJ2-5
cdr3_nt: TGTGCCAGCCGGGCCCCCTATCGAGGGAGCGGGGAGACCCAGTACTTC; cdr3_aa: CASRAPYRGSGETQYF; v_call: TRBV2; clone_size: NA; d_call: NA; j_call: TRBJ2-5
cdr3_nt: TGTGCCAGCAGCTTACAACTAGCGGCCAATTCCTACGAGCAGTACTTC; cdr3_aa: CASSLQLAANSYEQYF; v_call: TRBV7-6; clone_size: once; d_call: TRBD2; j_call: TRBJ2-7
cdr3_nt: TGCAGCGTCATAAGCGGGAGGCCCATCGATGAGCAGTTCTTC; cdr3_aa: CSVISGRPIDEQFF; v_call: TRBV29-1; clone_size: NA; d_call: TRBD2; j_call: TRBJ2-1
cdr3_nt: TGTGCCAGCAGTGAATGGCCAGGGGACTCCTACGAGCAGTACTTC; cdr3_aa: CASSEWPGDSYEQYF; v_call: TRBV6-1; clone_size: once; d_call: NA; j_call: TRBJ2-7
cdr3_nt: TGTGCCAGCACCCCCGGACAGGGTGATCAGCCCCAGCATTTT; cdr3_aa: CASTPGQGDQPQHF; v_call: TRBV28; clone_size: few; d_call: TRBD1; j_call: TRBJ1-5
cdr3_nt: TGTGCCAGCAGCTCTAGTCGGGGACCCGGGGTGCAGTACTTC; cdr3_aa: CASSSSRGPGVQYF; v_call: TRBV7-2; clone_size: NA; d_call: NA; j_call: TRBJ2-7
cdr3_nt: TGTGCCAGCAGTTACTCGGAACAGCCCCAGCATTTT; cdr3_aa: CASSYSEQPQHF; v_call: TRBV6-5; clone_size: NA; d_call: NA; j_call: TRBJ1-5
cdr3_nt: TGTGCCAGCACCCTTAGGTGGACAGACACCGGGGAGCTGTTTTTT; cdr3_aa: CASTLRWTDTGELFF; v_call: TRBV28; clone_size: NA; d_call: NA; j_call: TRBJ2-2
cdr3_nt: TGCGCCAGCAGCGTGGGGATCAACACTGAAGCTTTCTTT; cdr3_aa: CASSVGINTEAFF; v_call: TRBV10-1; clone_size: NA; d_call: NA; j_call: TRBJ1-1
cdr3_nt: TGTGCCAGCAGTGACAGGGTTTATGGCTACACCTTC; cdr3_aa: CASSDRVYGYTF; v_call: TRBV6-1; clone_size: NA; d_call: NA; j_call: TRBJ1-2
cdr3_nt: TGTGCCAGCAGTTATTCCACTAGCAATCAGCCCCAGCATTTT; cdr3_aa: CASSYSTSNQPQHF; v_call: TRBV6-5; clone_size: NA; d_call: NA; j_call: TRBJ1-5
cdr3_nt: TGTGCCAGCTCACCTCCTACAGGGCGAGGCACTGAAGCTTTCTTT; cdr3_aa: CASSPPTGRGTEAFF; v_call: TRBV18; clone_size: NA; d_call: NA; j_call: TRBJ1-1
cdr3_nt: TGTGCCAGCAGCGCGGACAGTGGGTTATGGACCCAGTACTTC; cdr3_aa: CASSADSGLWTQYF; v_call: TRBV7-6; clone_size: NA; d_call: NA; j_call: TRBJ2-5
cdr3_nt: TGTGCCAGCACCTCCGGGGGGTTGTGGGCCGCCGAGCAGTACTTC; cdr3_aa: CASTSGGLWAAEQYF; v_call: TRBV7-2; clone_size: NA; d_call: TRBD2; j_call: TRBJ2-7
cdr3_nt: TGTGCCAGCAGCTTAAGTGGGAGTGTATTAGAGACCCAGTACTTC; cdr3_aa: CASSLSGSVLETQYF; v_call: TRBV11-2; clone_size: NA; d_call: NA; j_call: TRBJ2-5
cdr3_nt: TGCGCCAGCGCTTTGGCGGATAGCACAGATACGCAGTATTTT; cdr3_aa: CASALADSTDTQYF; v_call: TRBV5-1; clone_size: NA; d_call: NA; j_call: TRBJ2-3
cdr3_nt: TGTGCCAGCAGTCCCGACGGGAATGTTGGCTACACCTTC; cdr3_aa: CASSPDGNVGYTF; v_call: TRBV7-9; clone_size: NA; d_call: NA; j_call: TRBJ1-2
cdr3_nt: TGCAGTGCTAGGAATATCGAGACCCAGTACTTC; cdr3_aa: CSARNIETQYF; v_call: TRBV20-1; clone_size: NA; d_call: NA; j_call: TRBJ2-5
cdr3_nt: TGTGCCAGCAGCAGACAGGGGACGCGCAATCAGCCCCAGCATTTT; cdr3_aa: CASSRQGTRNQPQHF; v_call: TRBV9; clone_size: NA; d_call: TRBD1; j_call: TRBJ1-5
cdr3_nt: TGTGCCTGGAGTTTCCAGGGAGGCCACGAGCAGTACTTC; cdr3_aa: CAWSFQGGHEQYF; v_call: TRBV30; clone_size: NA; d_call: NA; j_call: TRBJ2-7
cdr3_nt: TGTGCCAGCAGCCCCGAGAGGAGGGGGAAAGAGACCCAGTACTTC; cdr3_aa: CASSPERRGKETQYF; v_call: TRBV5-4; clone_size: NA; d_call: NA; j_call: TRBJ2-5
cdr3_nt: TGTGCCAGCTCATCAAGACAGGCGCTCTATGGCTACACCTTC; cdr3_aa: CASSSRQALYGYTF; v_call: TRBV18; clone_size: once; d_call: NA; j_call: TRBJ1-2
cdr3_nt: TGTGCCAGCGCGGCCGTGGAGTGGGAGGGCCGGAAGTTCTTC; cdr3_aa: CASAAVEWEGRKFF; v_call: TRBV9; clone_size: NA; d_call: TRBD2; j_call: TRBJ2-1
cdr3_nt: TGCAGCGTTGCCCATAGGGCGAACACCGGGGAGCTGTTTTTT; cdr3_aa: CSVAHRANTGELFF; v_call: TRBV29-1; clone_size: NA; d_call: NA; j_call: TRBJ2-2
cdr3_nt: TGTGCCAGCAGTGAAGCCGTCGCGGCGAACACCGGGGAGCTGTTTTTT; cdr3_aa: CASSEAVAANTGELFF; v_call: TRBV6-1; clone_size: NA; d_call: NA; j_call: TRBJ2-2
cdr3_nt: TGTGCCAGCAGCTTCCTAGGACGGACAAGGGGGCCTGAAGCTTTCTTT; cdr3_aa: CASSFLGRTRGPEAFF; v_call: TRBV13; clone_size: NA; d_call: TRBD1; j_call: TRBJ1-1
cdr3_nt: TGTGCCAGCAAACAGGGGGGCAGCCCCGTCTACGAGCAGTACTTC; cdr3_aa: CASKQGGSPVYEQYF; v_call: TRBV6-6; clone_size: NA; d_call: TRBD1; j_call: TRBJ2-7
cdr3_nt: TGTGCCAGCAACCTACAGGGAAGGGTCTACGAGCAGTACTTC; cdr3_aa: CASNLQGRVYEQYF; v_call: TRBV6-5; clone_size: NA; d_call: NA; j_call: TRBJ2-7
cdr3_nt: TGCGCCAGCAGCTTAGGGACTAGCGGGTATGAGGAGCAGTTCTTC; cdr3_aa: CASSLGTSGYEEQFF; v_call: TRBV5-1; clone_size: NA; d_call: TRBD2; j_call: TRBJ2-1
cdr3_nt: TGTGCCAGCAGTTACGCGGGACAGGGTTCCTACGAGCAGTACTTC; cdr3_aa: CASSYAGQGSYEQYF; v_call: TRBV6-6; clone_size: few; d_call: TRBD1; j_call: TRBJ2-7
cdr3_nt: TGTGCCAGCAGCCCGGTAGGAGGAGGTATGGAGACCCAGTACTTC; cdr3_aa: CASSPVGGGMETQYF; v_call: TRBV7-8; clone_size: NA; d_call: NA; j_call: TRBJ2-5
cdr3_nt: TGTGCCAGTAGCCCAGACAGAAGAGGCACTCGCACTGAAGCTTTCTTT; cdr3_aa: CASSPDRRGTRTEAFF; v_call: TRBV19; clone_size: few; d_call: NA; j_call: TRBJ1-1
cdr3_nt: TGTGCAAGTCGCTTAGTCCCCAAACTCAATCAGCCCCAGCATTTT; cdr3_aa: CASRLVPKLNQPQHF; v_call: TRBV12-2; clone_size: NA; d_call: NA; j_call: TRBJ1-5
cdr3_nt: TGTGCCAGTAGTCATCCCGGGACAGGGGGCTATGGCTACACCTTC; cdr3_aa: CASSHPGTGGYGYTF; v_call: TRBV19; clone_size: NA; d_call: TRBD1; j_call: TRBJ1-2
cdr3_nt: TGTGCCATCAGTGTTGGGGGCAGGACGGGCACCGGGGAGCTGTTTTTT; cdr3_aa: CAISVGGRTGTGELFF; v_call: TRBV10-3; clone_size: few; d_call: NA; j_call: TRBJ2-2
cdr3_nt: TGTGCCAGCAGTGAAGGGGGCGCGGGCTACGAGCAGTACTTC; cdr3_aa: CASSEGGAGYEQYF; v_call: TRBV28; clone_size: NA; d_call: TRBD1; j_call: TRBJ2-7
cdr3_nt: TGCGCCAGCAGCCAAGGGGGAAGTAATGAAAAACTGTTTTTT; cdr3_aa: CASSQGGSNEKLFF; v_call: TRBV4-3; clone_size: NA; d_call: NA; j_call: TRBJ1-4